A selection of T cell receptor beta chains follows, all from one sample in a study of blood T cell repertoires in COVID-19. Sequencing was performed with immunoSEQ multiplex PCR; in TCRdb, only in-frame clones are kept and a portion is missing. Among 130,000 or so clones listed, 75% to 85% were seen once. Specimen: peripheral blood. These receptors were obtained from a woman in her sixties or seventies with COVID-19, enrolled during active disease. The conserved cysteine and the conserved F or W are not part of the CDR3 here. Fields, in order: CDR3 length, V gene, J gene, CDR3 protein.

12	TRBV2	TRBJ1-1	ASRGTGKNTEAF
10	TRBV12-3/TRBV12-4	TRBJ1-1	ASSRQNTEAF
11	TRBV30	TRBJ1-4	AWSPQGNEKLF
13	TRBV6-2/TRBV6-3	TRBJ2-1	ASSLPGQLYNEQF
10	TRBV3-1/TRBV3-2	TRBJ2-2	ASSQRTGELF
11	TRBV6-5	TRBJ1-6	ASRQGGNSPLH
13	TRBV13	TRBJ1-1	ASSLAGQLNTEAF
12	TRBV2	TRBJ2-1	ASTRSDVQGEQF
12	TRBV28	TRBJ1-4	ASSAPLSSEKLF
14	TRBV19	TRBJ1-6	ASSYTRTYYNSPLH
13	TRBV9	TRBJ1-5	ASSGGDSLNQPQH
13	TRBV19	TRBJ1-5	ASSIMIGSNQPQH
14	TRBV24-1	TRBJ2-2	ATGGRAPANTGELF
15	TRBV6-4	TRBJ1-5	ASSPNLTGLSNQPQH
12	TRBV6-2/TRBV6-3	TRBJ1-1	ASSYGGKVTEAF
13	TRBV7-2	TRBJ1-5	ASSLGSGANQPQH
11	TRBV7-9	TRBJ1-3	ASIEGQGNTIY
13	TRBV27	TRBJ2-1	ASSLDRGTYNEQF
17	TRBV4-2	TRBJ1-1	ASSHRPGQGRVMNTEAF
14	TRBV10-3	TRBJ1-4	AISESTGNRNEKLF
15	TRBV20-1	TRBJ1-1	SASLPWGTGPNTEAF
14	TRBV19	TRBJ2-3	ASSISPGSPTDTQY
16	TRBV11-2	TRBJ1-6	ASSPRLGGSSYNSPLH
12	TRBV19	TRBJ1-1	ASSTWDMNTEAF
10	TRBV14	TRBJ2-7	ASSWTGVEQY
11	TRBV3-1/TRBV3-2	TRBJ2-3	ASSRGGRDTQY
11	TRBV27	TRBJ1-1	ASSLSPGGEAF
12	TRBV6-5	TRBJ1-4	ASRRTGTNEKLF
14	TRBV25-1	TRBJ1-1	ASSDAAGGLNTEAF
14	TRBV6-2/TRBV6-3	TRBJ2-7	ASSYSPTGTSYEQY
17	TRBV5-5	TRBJ1-6	ASSGQGDTPSSYNSPLH
14	TRBV23-1	TRBJ1-2	ASSRGTGGKDYGYT
12	TRBV4-1	TRBJ2-5	ASGGTVARETQY